This is a list of T cell receptor beta chains from one sample in a study of blood T cell repertoires in COVID-19. Method: immunoSEQ multiplex PCR; TCRdb's copy keeps in-frame clones and lacks some. The sample has 150,000 to 200,000 clones; 86% are singletons. The sequenced sample consisted of peripheral blood. The receptors shown here come from a woman aged 60 to 75 with COVID-19, enrolled during active disease. The CDR3 runs from the conserved cysteine through the conserved F or W. A D gene is named only where the DNA matches it firmly. Size is stated for part of the rows, as once, few or many counts, or as a class when the clone is expanded.

size | D | J | V | DNA | CDR3
. | . | TRBJ1-4 | TRBV11-2 | TGTGCCAGCAGCCCCCAAGGGGGTCTAGAAAAACTGTTTTTT | CASSPQGGLEKLFF
. | TRBD1 | TRBJ1-2 | TRBV5-4 | TGTGCCAGCAGCCCCCGACAGGGTGGTAACTATGGCTACACCTTC | CASSPRQGGNYGYTF
. | . | TRBJ2-3 | TRBV11-3 | TGTGCCAGCAGCTTGGCCGGGCGGGCCACAGATACGCAGTATTTT | CASSLAGRATDTQYF
. | TRBD2 | TRBJ2-1 | TRBV4-1 | TGCGCCAGCACCAAGAGTGGGACTAGCGGGAGTTACTACAATGAGCAGTTCTTC | CASTKSGTSGSYYNEQFF
few | TRBD1 | TRBJ2-3 | TRBV6-5 | TGTGCCAGCGGGGGCAGGGGGCAGACAGATACGCAGTATTTT | CASGGRGQTDTQYF
once | . | TRBJ2-7 | TRBV4-3 | TGCGCCAGCAGCCAAGTCGCCGGAGTTGGCTCCTACGAGCAGTACTTC | CASSQVAGVGSYEQYF
few | . | TRBJ2-7 | TRBV7-2 | TGTGCCAGCAGCTCAAGACGGGTCCCACTACCCGAGCAGTACTTC | CASSSRRVPLPEQYF
. | TRBD2 | TRBJ2-1 | TRBV27 | TGTGCCAGCAGTCTTGGCGGGGGGTACAATGAGCAGTTCTTC | CASSLGGGYNEQFF
. | . | TRBJ2-7 | TRBV19 | TGTGCCAGTAGCCGGACTACACAACCCACCTACGAGCAGTACTTC | CASSRTTQPTYEQYF
once | TRBD1 | TRBJ1-1 | TRBV5-1 | TGCGCCAGCAGCCAAACCGGGACAGGGAGGACTGAAGCTTTCTTT | CASSQTGTGRTEAFF
. | TRBD2 | TRBJ2-7 | TRBV14 | TGTGCCAGCAGCCAAGCGGGACTAGCCTCCTACGAGCAGTACTTC | CASSQAGLASYEQYF
. | TRBD1 | TRBJ2-5 | TRBV28 | TGTGCCAGCAGTTTATGGATAGGGGACAGCCGGTATTTTCAAGAGACCCAGTACTTC | CASSLWIGDSRYFQETQYF
. | . | TRBJ2-1 | TRBV29-1 | TGCAGCGTTGTCCCGGGAGAAGGAAGCAATGAGCAGTTCTTC | CSVVPGEGSNEQFF
few | TRBD2 | TRBJ2-1 | TRBV3-1/TRBV3-2 | TGTGCCAGCAGCTCCGGGACTAGGTCCTACAATGAGCAGTTCTTC | CASSSGTRSYNEQFF
. | . | TRBJ2-1 | TRBV19 | TGTGCCAGTAGTATAGGGCTCCATGAGCAGTTCTTC | CASSIGLHEQFF
. | TRBD1 | TRBJ2-7 | TRBV18 | TGTGCCAGCTCACCACAAGGGACAGTCTCCTACGAGCAGTACTTC | CASSPQGTVSYEQYF
. | TRBD1 | TRBJ2-1 | TRBV28 | TGTGCCAGCAGCCCCAGGGGGCAAATAGTGAATGAGCAGTTCTTC | CASSPRGQIVNEQFF
. | . | TRBJ1-2 | TRBV6-5 | TGTGCCAGCAGTTCCGTTAGTTATGGCTACACCTTC | CASSSVSYGYTF
. | . | TRBJ2-7 | TRBV3-1/TRBV3-2 | TGTGCCAGCAGCCAGAGCGGAGATTACTACGAGCAGTACTTC | CASSQSGDYYEQYF
once | TRBD1 | TRBJ1-2 | TRBV18 | TGTGCCAGCTCACCAAGGAAGGGACAGGGGGCTGTAGCGAACTATGGCTACACCTTC | CASSPRKGQGAVANYGYTF
. | TRBD1 | TRBJ2-7 | TRBV6-6 | TGTGCCAGCAGTTACTCGGGACAGGCGGTATGGAACGAGCAGTACTTC | CASSYSGQAVWNEQYF
. | . | TRBJ1-4 | TRBV29-1 | TGCAGCGTTGTTTCCCGTCGACAGGCTAATGAAAAACTGTTTTTT | CSVVSRRQANEKLFF
. | . | TRBJ1-3 | TRBV11-2 | TGTGCCAGCAGCTTAGAGAGGGTCAGGAACACCATATATTTT | CASSLERVRNTIYF
. | . | TRBJ2-7 | TRBV24-1 | TGTGCCACCAGTGATGTACAGACCTACGAGCAGTACTTC | CATSDVQTYEQYF
. | . | TRBJ2-2 | TRBV30 | TGTGCCTGGAGTCTGAGCCCACCGGCCGGGGAGCTGTTTTTT | CAWSLSPPAGELFF
. | . | TRBJ2-1 | TRBV29-1 | TGCAGCGTTGGACTTTACAATGAGCAGTTCTTC | CSVGLYNEQFF
. | . | TRBJ2-7 | TRBV9 | TGTGCCAGCAGCGTAGGTGATAGCGGAACCTACGAGCAGTACTTC | CASSVGDSGTYEQYF
. | TRBD1 | TRBJ2-5 | TRBV30 | TGTGCCTGGGCCCCGGACAGGAAAGAGACCCAGTACTTC | CAWAPDRKETQYF
. | TRBD1 | TRBJ1-4 | TRBV19 | TGTGCCAGTAAGGACAGGGGGCGAGCAACTAATGAAAAACTGTTTTTT | CASKDRGRATNEKLFF
. | TRBD1 | TRBJ1-2 | TRBV18 | TGTGCCAGCTCACCACCCACCGGGACAGGGAACTATGGCTACACCTTC | CASSPPTGTGNYGYTF
. | TRBD1 | TRBJ2-1 | TRBV19 | TGTGCCAGTATCGCCGGACAGGCGTCCTACAATGAGCAGTTCTTC | CASIAGQASYNEQFF
few | TRBD1 | TRBJ2-7 | TRBV5-4 | TGTGCCAGCACCCGACAGGGCGGTTTCTACGAGCAGTACTTC | CASTRQGGFYEQYF
. | TRBD1 | TRBJ1-6 | TRBV9 | TGTGCCAGCAGCGTAGTCGCAGGGGGTAATTCACCCCTCCACTTT | CASSVVAGGNSPLHF
. | TRBD1 | TRBJ2-4 | TRBV5-6 | TGTGCCAGCAGCTTTCGCGAGACAGGGCCAAACATTCAGTACTTC | CASSFRETGPNIQYF
. | . | TRBJ2-7 | TRBV11-2 | TGTGCCAGCAGCTTAGAGGCAGGCGTCTCCTACGAGCAGTACTTC | CASSLEAGVSYEQYF
. | TRBD1 | TRBJ1-1 | TRBV29-1 | TGCAGCGTGGGATCCGGGACAGAGAGAGCTTTCTTT | CSVGSGTERAFF
few | TRBD1 | TRBJ1-2 | TRBV7-9 | TGTGCCAGCAGCCGAACAGGGGCGCAGGACTATGGCTACACCTTC | CASSRTGAQDYGYTF
. | TRBD2 | TRBJ2-7 | TRBV11-3 | TGTGCCAGCAGGTTGGGACTACAGTACGAGCAGTACTTC | CASRLGLQYEQYF
. | . | TRBJ2-3 | TRBV12-5 | TGTGCTAGTGGTCGACTCTCCGATACGCAGTATTTT | CASGRLSDTQYF
. | . | TRBJ1-1 | TRBV30 | TGTGCCTGGAGTGTACTTACTCCAACGCGGGAAACTGAAGCTTTCTTT | CAWSVLTPTRETEAFF
. | . | TRBJ1-2 | TRBV6-2/TRBV6-3 | TGTGCCAGCAGTTACCCGGACAGTGGCTACACCTTC | CASSYPDSGYTF
. | . | TRBJ2-3 | TRBV19 | TGTGCCAGTAGTACAGGGGATACGCAGTATTTT | CASSTGDTQYF
. | TRBD2 | TRBJ2-1 | TRBV10-1 | TGCGCCAGCTGTGGGCCACTAGCGGGAGGGCCTTTTAATGAGCAGTTCTTC | CASCGPLAGGPFNEQFF
. | TRBD2 | TRBJ2-7 | TRBV6-5 | TGTGCCAGCAGTCAACTAGCGGGGGACTCCTACGAGCAGTACTTC | CASSQLAGDSYEQYF
. | TRBD1 | TRBJ2-7 | TRBV6-6 | TGTGCCAGCAGCCGAGGACAGGGTACCTACGAGCAGTACTTC | CASSRGQGTYEQYF
once | . | TRBJ2-1 | TRBV10-3 | TGTGCCATCGAACCCTGGAGGGGTTCCGATGAGCAGTTCTTC | CAIEPWRGSDEQFF
few | TRBD2 | TRBJ2-3 | TRBV7-9 | TGTGCCAGCAGCCCTATGGGACTAACAGATACGCAGTATTTT | CASSPMGLTDTQYF
. | . | TRBJ2-7 | TRBV12-1 | TGTGCCAGCAGCCTAACGCCGGGACAGGTGGCCATAAAGGGGGAGCAGTACTTC | CASSLTPGQVAIKGEQYF
few | TRBD1 | TRBJ1-5 | TRBV4-1 | TGCGCCAGCAGCCATGAGACAGGGTCTCCGAATCAGCCCCAGCATTTT | CASSHETGSPNQPQHF
. | TRBD2 | TRBJ2-2 | TRBV5-4 | TGTGCCAGCAGCTTGGGACTAGCGGGAGCACACACCGGGGAGCTGTTTTTT | CASSLGLAGAHTGELFF